This paragraph reports one T cell receptor (beta chain). Its antigen is still unknown. The sample belongs to a study of T cell responses to AZD1222 COVID-19 vaccine. Regarding the study as a whole: Seropositive AZD1222 recipients at baseline numbered only six or seven.

TCRdb keeps only in-frame clones here, not all; method: immunoSEQ multiplex PCR. The sample holds roughly 160,000 clones, roughly 94% seen once. Germline V gene sequence: CDR1 SGHVS, CDR2 FQNEAQ. The CDR3 is 15 residues long. V lost 6 bases and J 0 bases, leaving 14 bases between the germline ends. Sequences were derived from peripheral blood, sampled on day 0 of MenACWY control vaccination. The rearrangement joins TRBV7-8 to TRBJ2-5; D gene unclear. The receptor's source is an adult in good health. The CDR3 spells CASRNGPTYQETQYF. The CDR3 DNA reads as TGTGCCAGCAGGAACGGGCCGACGTACCAAGAGACCCAGTACTTC.